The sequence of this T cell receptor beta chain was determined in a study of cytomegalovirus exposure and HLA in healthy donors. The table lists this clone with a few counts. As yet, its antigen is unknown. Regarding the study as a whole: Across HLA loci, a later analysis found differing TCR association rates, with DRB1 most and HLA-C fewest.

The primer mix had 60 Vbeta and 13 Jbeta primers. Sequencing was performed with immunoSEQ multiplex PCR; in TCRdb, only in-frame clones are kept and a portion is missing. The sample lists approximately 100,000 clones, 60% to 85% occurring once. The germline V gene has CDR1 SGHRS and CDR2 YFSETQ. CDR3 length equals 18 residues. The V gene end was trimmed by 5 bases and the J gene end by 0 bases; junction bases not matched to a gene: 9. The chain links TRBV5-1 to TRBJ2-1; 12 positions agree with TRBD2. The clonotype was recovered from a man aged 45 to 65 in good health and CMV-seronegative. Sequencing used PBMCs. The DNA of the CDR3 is TGCGCCAGCAGTTCTGGGACTAGCGGGTTTAGCTCCTACAATGAGCAGTTCTTC. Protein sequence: CASSSGTSGFSSYNEQFF.